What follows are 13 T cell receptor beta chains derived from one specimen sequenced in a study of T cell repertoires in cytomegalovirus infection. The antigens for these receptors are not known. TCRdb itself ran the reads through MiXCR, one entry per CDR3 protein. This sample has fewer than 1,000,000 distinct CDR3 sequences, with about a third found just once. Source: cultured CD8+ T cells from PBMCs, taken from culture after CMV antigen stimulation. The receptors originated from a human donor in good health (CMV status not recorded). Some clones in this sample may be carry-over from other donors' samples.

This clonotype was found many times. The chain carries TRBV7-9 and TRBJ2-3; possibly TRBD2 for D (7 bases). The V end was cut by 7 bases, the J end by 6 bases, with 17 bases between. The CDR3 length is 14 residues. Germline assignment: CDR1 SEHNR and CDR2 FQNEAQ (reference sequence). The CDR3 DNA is TGTGCCAGCAACATTGGGGGGGACACCGATACGCAGTATTTT. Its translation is CASNIGGDTDTQYF.

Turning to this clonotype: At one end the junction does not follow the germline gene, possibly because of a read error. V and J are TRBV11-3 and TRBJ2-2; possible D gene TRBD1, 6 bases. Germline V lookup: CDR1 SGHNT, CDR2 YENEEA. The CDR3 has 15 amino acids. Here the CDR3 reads CVSSDRQENTGELFF. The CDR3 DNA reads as TGTGTCAGCAGCGATCGACAGGAGAACACCGGGGAGCTGTTTTTT.

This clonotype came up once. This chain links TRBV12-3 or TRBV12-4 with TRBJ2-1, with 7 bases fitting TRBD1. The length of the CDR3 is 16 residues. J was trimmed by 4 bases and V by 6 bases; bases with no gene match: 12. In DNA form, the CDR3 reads TGTGCCAGCAGCAGGAGGACAGGAAGATATTACAATGAGCAGTTCTTC. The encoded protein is CASSRRTGRYYNEQFF.

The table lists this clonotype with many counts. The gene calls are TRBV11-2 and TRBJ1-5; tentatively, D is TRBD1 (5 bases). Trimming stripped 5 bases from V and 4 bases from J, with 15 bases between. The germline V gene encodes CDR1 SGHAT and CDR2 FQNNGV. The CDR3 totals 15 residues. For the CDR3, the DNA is TGTGCCAGCAGCCTCTCGCAGGGACGGAATCAGCCCCAGCATTTT. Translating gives CASSLSQGRNQPQHF.

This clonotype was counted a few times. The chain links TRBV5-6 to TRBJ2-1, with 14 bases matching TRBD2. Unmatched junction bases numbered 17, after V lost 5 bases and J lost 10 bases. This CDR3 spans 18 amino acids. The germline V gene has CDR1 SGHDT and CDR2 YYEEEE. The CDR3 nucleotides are TGTGCCAGCAGTTCCACCGATGGACTAGCGGGGGGCCCATGGGAGCAGTTCTTC. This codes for CASSSTDGLAGGPWEQFF.

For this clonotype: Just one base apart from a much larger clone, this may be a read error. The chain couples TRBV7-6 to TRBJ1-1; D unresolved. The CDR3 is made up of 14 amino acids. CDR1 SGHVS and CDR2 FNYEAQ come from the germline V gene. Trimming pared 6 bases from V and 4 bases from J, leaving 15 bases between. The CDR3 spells CASSLSARSTEAFF. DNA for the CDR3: TGTGCCAGCAGTCTAAGCGCCAGGAGCACTGAAGCTTTCTTT.

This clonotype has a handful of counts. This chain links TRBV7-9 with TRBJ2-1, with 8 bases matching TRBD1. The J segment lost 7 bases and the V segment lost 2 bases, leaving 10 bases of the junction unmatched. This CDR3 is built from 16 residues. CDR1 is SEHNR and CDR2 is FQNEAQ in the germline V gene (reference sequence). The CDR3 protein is CASSLRQGISRNEQFF. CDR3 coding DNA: TGTGCCAGCAGCTTACGACAGGGGATTTCTAGGAATGAGCAGTTCTTC.

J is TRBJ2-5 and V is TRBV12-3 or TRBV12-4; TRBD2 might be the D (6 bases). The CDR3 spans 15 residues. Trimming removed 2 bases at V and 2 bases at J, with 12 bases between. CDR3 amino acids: CASSLRAGRQETQYF. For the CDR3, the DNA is TGTGCCAGCAGTTTAAGGGCAGGGAGGCAAGAGACCCAGTACTTC.

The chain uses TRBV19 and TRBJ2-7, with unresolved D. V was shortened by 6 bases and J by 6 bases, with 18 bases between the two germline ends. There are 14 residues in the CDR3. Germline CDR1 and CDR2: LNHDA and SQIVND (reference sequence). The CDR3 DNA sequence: TGTGCCAGTAGCCGCTCAGTAGGAGAAATCGAGCAGTACTTC. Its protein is CASSRSVGEIEQYF.

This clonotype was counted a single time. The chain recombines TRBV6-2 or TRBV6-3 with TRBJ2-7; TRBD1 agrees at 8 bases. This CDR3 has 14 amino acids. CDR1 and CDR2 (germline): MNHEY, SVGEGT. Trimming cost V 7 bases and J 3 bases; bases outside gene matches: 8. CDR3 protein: CASNDRGSGYEQYF. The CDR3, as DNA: TGTGCCAGCAACGACAGGGGTTCAGGCTACGAGCAGTACTTC.

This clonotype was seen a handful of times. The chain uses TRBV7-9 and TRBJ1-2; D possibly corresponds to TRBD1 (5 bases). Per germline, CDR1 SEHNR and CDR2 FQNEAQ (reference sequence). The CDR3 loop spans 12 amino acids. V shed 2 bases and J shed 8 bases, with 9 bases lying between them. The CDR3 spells CASSLTEGGYTF. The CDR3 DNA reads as TGTGCCAGCAGCTTAACGGAGGGGGGCTACACCTTC. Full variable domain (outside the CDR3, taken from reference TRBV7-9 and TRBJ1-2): DTGVSQNPRHKITKRGQNVTFRCDPISEHNRLYWYRQTLGQGPEFLTYFQNEAQLEKSRLLSDRFSAERPKGSFSTLEIQRTEQGDSAMYLCASSLTEGGYTFGSGTRLTVV.

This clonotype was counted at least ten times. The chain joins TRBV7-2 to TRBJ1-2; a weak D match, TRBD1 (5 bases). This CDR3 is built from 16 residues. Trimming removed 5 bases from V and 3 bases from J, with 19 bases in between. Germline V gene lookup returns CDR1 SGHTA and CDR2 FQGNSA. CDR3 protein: CASSRDRSRTYYGYTF. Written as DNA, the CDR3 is TGTGCCAGCAGCCGGGACCGCTCCCGGACCTACTATGGCTACACCTTC.

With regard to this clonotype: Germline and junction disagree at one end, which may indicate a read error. This CDR3 is CASSYLRALHKEQFF. CDR3 DNA sequence: TGTGCCAGCAGTTACCTCCGGGCCCTCCACAAAGAGCAGTTCTTC. The chain is built from TRBV6-6 and TRBJ2-1; D remains unclear. Germline V CDR1 and CDR2: MNHNY, SVGAGI (reference sequence). CDR3 length: 15 amino acids.